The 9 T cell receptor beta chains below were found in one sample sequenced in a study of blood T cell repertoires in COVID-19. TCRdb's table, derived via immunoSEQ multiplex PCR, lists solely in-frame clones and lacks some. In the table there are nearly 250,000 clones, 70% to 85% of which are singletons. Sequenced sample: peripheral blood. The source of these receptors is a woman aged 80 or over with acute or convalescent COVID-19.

The DNA for the CDR3 is TGCGCCAGCAGCCAAGATTTACGCGATAACTATGGCTACACCTTC. This codes for CASSQDLRDNYGYTF. V is TRBV4-1 and J is TRBJ1-2, with D unclear. The length of the CDR3 is 15 residues. V was pared by 0 bases and J by 1 base, with 9 bases between. CDR1 and CDR2 from the germline V gene are MGHRA and YSYEKL.

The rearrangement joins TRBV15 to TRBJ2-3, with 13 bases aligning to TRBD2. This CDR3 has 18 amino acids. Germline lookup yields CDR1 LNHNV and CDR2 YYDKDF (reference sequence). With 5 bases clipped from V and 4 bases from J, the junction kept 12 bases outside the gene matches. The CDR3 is CATSPGTSGDLVADTQYF. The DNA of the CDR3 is TGTGCCACCAGCCCCGGGACTAGCGGGGATCTGGTCGCAGATACGCAGTATTTT.

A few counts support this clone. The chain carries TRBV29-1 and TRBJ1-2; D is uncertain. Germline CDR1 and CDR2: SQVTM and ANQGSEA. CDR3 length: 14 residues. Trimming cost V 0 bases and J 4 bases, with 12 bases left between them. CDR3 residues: CSVEDFGESYGYTF. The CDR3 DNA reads TGCAGCGTTGAAGATTTCGGGGAATCCTATGGCTACACCTTC.

Here the CDR3 DNA reads TGTGCCAGTAGTCATCCCGGGGAACCTGCAACTAATGAAAAACTGTTTTTT. This translates into CASSHPGEPATNEKLFF. The chain links TRBV19 to TRBJ1-4; unclear D gene. V shed 5 bases and J shed 0 bases, with 16 bases lying between them. The CDR3 extends over 17 amino acids. Per the germline V gene, CDR1 is LNHDA and CDR2 is SQIVND (reference sequence).

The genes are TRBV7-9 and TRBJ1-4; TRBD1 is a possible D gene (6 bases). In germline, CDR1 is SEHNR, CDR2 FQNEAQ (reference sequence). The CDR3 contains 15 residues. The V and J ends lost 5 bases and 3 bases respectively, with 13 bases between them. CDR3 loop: CASSQGGVSNEKLFF. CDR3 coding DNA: TGTGCCAGCAGCCAAGGGGGGGTATCTAATGAAAAACTGTTTTTT.

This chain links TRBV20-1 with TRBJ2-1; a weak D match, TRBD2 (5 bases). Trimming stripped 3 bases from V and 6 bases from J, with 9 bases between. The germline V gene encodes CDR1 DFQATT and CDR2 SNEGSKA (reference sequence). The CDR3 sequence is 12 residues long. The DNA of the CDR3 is TGCAGTGCTAGTTGGGAGACCAATGAGCAGTTCTTC. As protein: CSASWETNEQFF.

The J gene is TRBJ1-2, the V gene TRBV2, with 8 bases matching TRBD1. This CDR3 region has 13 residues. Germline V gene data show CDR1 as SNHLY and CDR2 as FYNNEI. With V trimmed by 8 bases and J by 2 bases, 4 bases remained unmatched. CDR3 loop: CASGGQGNYGYTF. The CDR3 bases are TGTGCCAGCGGCGGACAGGGAAACTATGGCTACACCTTC.

CDR3 sequence: CASSLAAGTGELFF. Here the CDR3 DNA reads TGTGCCAGCAGCTTAGCAGCGGGGACCGGGGAGCTGTTTTTT. The J gene is TRBJ2-2, the V gene TRBV7-9; 7 bases map to TRBD2. V lost 0 bases, J lost 5 bases, and 0 bases stayed unmatched. The CDR3 is 14 residues long. Germline V gene lookup returns CDR1 SEHNR and CDR2 FQNEAQ (reference sequence).

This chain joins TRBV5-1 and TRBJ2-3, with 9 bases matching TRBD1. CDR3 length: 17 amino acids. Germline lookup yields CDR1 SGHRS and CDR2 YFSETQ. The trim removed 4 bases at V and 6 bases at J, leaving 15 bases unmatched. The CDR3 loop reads CASSSSGTGKGADTQYF. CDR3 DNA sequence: TGCGCCAGCAGCAGTTCCGGGACAGGGAAGGGGGCCGATACGCAGTATTTT. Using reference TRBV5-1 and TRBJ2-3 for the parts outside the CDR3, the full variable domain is KAGVTQTPRYLIKTRGQQVTLSCSPISGHRSVSWYQQTPGQGLQFLFEYFSETQRNKGNFPGRFSGRQFSNSRSEMNVSTLELGDSALYLCASSSSGTGKGADTQYFGPGTRLTVL.